Below, 6 T cell receptor beta chains from the same sample are listed, as sequenced in a study of TIL therapy for anti-PD-1-resistant metastatic lung cancer. The libraries were made with immunoSEQ v3. TCRdb's table, derived via immunoSEQ multiplex PCR, lists solely in-frame clones and lacks some. The sample consists of 50,000 to 60,000 clones, around four fifths of them appearing once. The time point was: pre-treatment sample, taken before nivolumab and TIL therapy. The sample was blood, taken at baseline. The source of these receptors is a person aged 25-79 years with non-small cell lung cancer.

This clone was seen once. This chain connects TRBV5-6 to TRBJ1-2; 8 bases line up with TRBD1. V dropped 2 bases and J dropped 5; count of bases not matched to a gene: 8. Germline CDR1 is SGHDT and CDR2 is YYEEEE. The CDR3 loop spans 15 amino acids. Here the CDR3 DNA reads TGTGCCAGCAGCTTTAGGACAGGGCTTAAGTATGGCTACACCTTC. It encodes CASSFRTGLKYGYTF.

This sequence joins TRBV6-5 and TRBJ2-2; D is ambiguous. The CDR3 consists of 13 residues. Looked up from germline, CDR1 is MNHEY and CDR2 is SVGAGI. V shed 7 bases and J shed 6 bases, with 12 bases lying between them. The CDR3 loop reads CASIEGRAGELFF. DNA for the CDR3: TGTGCCAGCATCGAAGGGCGAGCCGGGGAGCTGTTTTTT.

The chain couples TRBV2 to TRBJ2-2; D is undetermined. Germline loops: CDR1 SNHLY, CDR2 FYNNEI. This CDR3 is 15 amino acids long. V lost 3 bases to trimming and J lost 6 bases, with 14 bases between them. The CDR3 DNA reads as TGTGCCAGCAGTGAGAGTGGCCCTAGAGCCGGGGAGCTGTTTTTT. As protein: CASSESGPRAGELFF.

V usage is TRBV5-1 and J usage is TRBJ1-1; D remains ambiguous. V was trimmed by 3 bases and J by 1 base, leaving 13 bases between them. CDR1 and CDR2 from the germline V gene are SGHRS and YFSETQ. The CDR3 covers 15 residues. The CDR3 here is CASSSVWGGNTEAFF. For the CDR3, the DNA is TGCGCCAGCAGCTCAGTCTGGGGTGGGAACACTGAAGCTTTCTTT. Based on the CDR3 plus reference TRBV5-1 and TRBJ1-1, the full variable domain is KAGVTQTPRYLIKTRGQQVTLSCSPISGHRSVSWYQQTPGQGLQFLFEYFSETQRNKGNFPGRFSGRQFSNSRSEMNVSTLELGDSALYLCASSSVWGGNTEAFFGQGTRLTVV.

The rearrangement links TRBV10-1 to TRBJ2-5; 7 positions agree with TRBD1. CDR3 length: 14 amino acids. Germline V gene sequence: CDR1 WNHNN, CDR2 SYGVQD (reference sequence). V lost 2 bases to trimming and J lost 4 bases; unmatched junction nucleotides: 4. Here the CDR3 reads CASSERAGGETQYF. The CDR3 DNA sequence: TGCGCCAGCAGTGAGCGGGCAGGGGGAGAGACCCAGTACTTC.

The V gene is TRBV7-3, the J gene TRBJ2-2; D not certain. CDR3 length equals 13 residues. CDR1 and CDR2 (germline): SGHTA, FQGTGA. The V and J ends lost 4 bases and 5 bases respectively, with 8 bases between them. CDR3: CASSSQGTGELFF. The CDR3 DNA reads TGTGCCAGCAGCTCACAAGGAACCGGGGAGCTGTTTTTT.